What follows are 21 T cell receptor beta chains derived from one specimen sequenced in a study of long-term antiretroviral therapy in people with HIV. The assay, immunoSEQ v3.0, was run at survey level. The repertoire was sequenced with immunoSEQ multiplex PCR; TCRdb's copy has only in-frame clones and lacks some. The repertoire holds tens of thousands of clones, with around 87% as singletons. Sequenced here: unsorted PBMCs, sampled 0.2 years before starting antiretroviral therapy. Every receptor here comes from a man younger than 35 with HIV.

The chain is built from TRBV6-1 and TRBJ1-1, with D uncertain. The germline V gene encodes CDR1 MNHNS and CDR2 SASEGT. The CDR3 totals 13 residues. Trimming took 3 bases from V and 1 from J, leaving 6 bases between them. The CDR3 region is CASSDRKNTEAFF. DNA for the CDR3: TGTGCCAGCAGTGACAGGAAGAACACTGAAGCTTTCTTT.

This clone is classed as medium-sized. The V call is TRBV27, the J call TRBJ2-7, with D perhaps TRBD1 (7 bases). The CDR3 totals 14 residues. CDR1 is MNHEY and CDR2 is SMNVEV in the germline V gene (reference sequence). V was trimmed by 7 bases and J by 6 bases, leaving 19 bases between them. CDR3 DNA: TGTGCCAGCACTCACTTCCCCCAGGGGGGCGAGCAGTACTTC. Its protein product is CASTHFPQGGEQYF.

The CDR3 DNA reads TGTGCCAGCAGTTCCGGGACAGGGGTGGGTGGCTACACCTTC. This gives the protein CASSSGTGVGGYTF. V usage is TRBV27 and J usage is TRBJ1-2; the match to TRBD1 covers 10 bases. Looked up from germline, CDR1 is MNHEY and CDR2 is SMNVEV (reference sequence). This CDR3 spans 14 amino acids. J was trimmed by 7 bases and V by 4 bases; bases with no gene match: 6.

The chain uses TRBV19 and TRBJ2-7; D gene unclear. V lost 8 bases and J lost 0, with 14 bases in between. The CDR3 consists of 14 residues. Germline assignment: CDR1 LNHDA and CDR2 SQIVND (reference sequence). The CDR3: CASRSSVSSYEQYF. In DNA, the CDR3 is TGTGCCAGTCGGTCCTCCGTGAGCTCCTACGAGCAGTACTTC.

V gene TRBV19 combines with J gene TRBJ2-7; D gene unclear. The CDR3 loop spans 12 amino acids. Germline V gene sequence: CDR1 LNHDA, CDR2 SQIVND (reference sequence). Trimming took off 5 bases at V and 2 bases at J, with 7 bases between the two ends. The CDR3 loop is CASSSSAYEQYF. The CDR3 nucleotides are TGTGCCAGTAGTTCGTCTGCCTACGAGCAGTACTTC. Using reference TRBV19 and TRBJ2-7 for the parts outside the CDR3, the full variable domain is DGGITQSPKYLFRKEGQNVTLSCEQNLNHDAMYWYRQDPGQGLRLIYYSQIVNDFQKGDIAEGYSVSREKKESFPLTVTSAQKNPTAFYLCASSSSAYEQYFGPGTRLTVT.

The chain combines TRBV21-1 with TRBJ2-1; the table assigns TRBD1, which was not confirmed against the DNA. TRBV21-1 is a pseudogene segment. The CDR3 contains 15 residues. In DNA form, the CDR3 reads TGTGCCAGCAGCAAAATCCTGCCAAACACCCGTGAGCAGTTCTTC. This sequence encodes CASSKILPNTREQFF.

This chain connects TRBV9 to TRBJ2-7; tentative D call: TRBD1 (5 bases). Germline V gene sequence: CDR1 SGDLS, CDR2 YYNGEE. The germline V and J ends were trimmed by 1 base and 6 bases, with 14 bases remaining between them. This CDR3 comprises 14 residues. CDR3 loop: CASSVTSGSVEQYF. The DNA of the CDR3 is TGTGCCAGCAGCGTAACATCAGGGTCCGTCGAGCAGTACTTC.

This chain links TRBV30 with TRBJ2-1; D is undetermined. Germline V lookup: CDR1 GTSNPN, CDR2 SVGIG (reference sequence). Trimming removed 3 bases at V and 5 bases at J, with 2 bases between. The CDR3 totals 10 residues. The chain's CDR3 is CAWSNNEQFF. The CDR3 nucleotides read TGTGCCTGGAGCAACAATGAGCAGTTCTTC. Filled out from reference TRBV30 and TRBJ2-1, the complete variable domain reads SQTIHQWPATLVQPVGSPLSLECTVEGTSNPNLYWYRQAAGRGLQLLFYSVGIGQISSEVPQNLSASRPQDRQFILSSKKLLLSDSGFYLCAWSNNEQFFGPGTRLTVL.

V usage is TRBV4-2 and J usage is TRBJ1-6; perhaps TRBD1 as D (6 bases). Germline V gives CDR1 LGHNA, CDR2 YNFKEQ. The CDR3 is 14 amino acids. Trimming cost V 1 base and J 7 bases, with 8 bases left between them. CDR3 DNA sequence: TGTGCCAGCAGCCAAGCGGGGGCCAATTCACCCCTCCACTTT. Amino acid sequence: CASSQAGANSPLHF.

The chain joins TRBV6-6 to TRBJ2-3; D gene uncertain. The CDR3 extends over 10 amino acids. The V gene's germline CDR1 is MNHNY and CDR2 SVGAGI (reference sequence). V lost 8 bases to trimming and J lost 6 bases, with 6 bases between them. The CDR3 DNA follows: TGTGCCAGCGGGGTGGATACGCAGTATTTT. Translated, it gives CASGVDTQYF.

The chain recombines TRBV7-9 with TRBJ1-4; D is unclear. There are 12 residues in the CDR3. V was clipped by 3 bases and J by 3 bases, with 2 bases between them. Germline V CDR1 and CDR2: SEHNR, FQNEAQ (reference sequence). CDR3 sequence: CASSFPNEKLFF. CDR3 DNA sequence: TGTGCCAGCAGCTTCCCTAATGAAAAACTGTTTTTT.

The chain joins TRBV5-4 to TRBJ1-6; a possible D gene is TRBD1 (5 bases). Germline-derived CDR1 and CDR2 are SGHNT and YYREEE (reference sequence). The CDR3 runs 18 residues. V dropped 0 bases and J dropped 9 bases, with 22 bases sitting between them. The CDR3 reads CASSLVGLQQGVGSPLHF. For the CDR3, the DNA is TGTGCCAGCAGCTTGGTAGGTCTACAGCAAGGGGTCGGTTCACCCCTCCACTTT.

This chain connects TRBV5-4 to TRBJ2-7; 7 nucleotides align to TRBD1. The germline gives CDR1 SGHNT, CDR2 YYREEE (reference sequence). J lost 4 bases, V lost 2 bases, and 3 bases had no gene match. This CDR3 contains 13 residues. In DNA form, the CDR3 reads TGTGCCAGCAGCTTACAGGGGATTTACGAGCAGTACTTC. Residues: CASSLQGIYEQYF.

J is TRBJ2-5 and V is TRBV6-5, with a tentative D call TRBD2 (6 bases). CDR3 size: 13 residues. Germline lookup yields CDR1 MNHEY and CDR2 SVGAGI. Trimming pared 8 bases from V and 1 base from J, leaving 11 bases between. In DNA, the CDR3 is TGTGCCAGCGGGATGACTAGCCAAGAGACCCAGTACTTC. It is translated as CASGMTSQETQYF.

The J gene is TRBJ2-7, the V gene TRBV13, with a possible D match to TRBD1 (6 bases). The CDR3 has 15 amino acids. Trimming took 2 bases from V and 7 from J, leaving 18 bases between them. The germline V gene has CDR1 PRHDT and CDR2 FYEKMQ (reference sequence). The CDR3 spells CASSLIRTGQREQYF. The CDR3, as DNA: TGTGCCAGCAGCTTAATCCGGACCGGACAGAGGGAGCAGTACTTC.

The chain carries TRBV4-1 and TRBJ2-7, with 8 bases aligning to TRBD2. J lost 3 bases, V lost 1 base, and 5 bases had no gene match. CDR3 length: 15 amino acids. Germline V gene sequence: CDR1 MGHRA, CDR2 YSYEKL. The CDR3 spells CASSQALAGRYEQYF. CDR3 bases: TGCGCCAGCAGCCAAGCTCTAGCGGGCCGCTACGAGCAGTACTTC.

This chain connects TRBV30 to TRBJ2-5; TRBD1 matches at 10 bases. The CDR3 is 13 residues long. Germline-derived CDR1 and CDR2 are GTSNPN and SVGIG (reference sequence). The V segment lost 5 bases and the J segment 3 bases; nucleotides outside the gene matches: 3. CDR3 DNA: TGTGCCTGGGACAGGGGGCAAGAAGAGACCCAGTACTTC. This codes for CAWDRGQEETQYF. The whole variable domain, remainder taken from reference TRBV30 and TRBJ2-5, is SQTIHQWPATLVQPVGSPLSLECTVEGTSNPNLYWYRQAAGRGLQLLFYSVGIGQISSEVPQNLSASRPQDRQFILSSKKLLLSDSGFYLCAWDRGQEETQYFGPGTRLLVL.

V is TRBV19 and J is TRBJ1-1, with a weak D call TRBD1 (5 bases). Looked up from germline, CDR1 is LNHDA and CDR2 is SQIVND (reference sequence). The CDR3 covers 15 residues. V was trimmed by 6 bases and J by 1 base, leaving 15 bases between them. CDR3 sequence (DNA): TGTGCCAGTAGCCCGTCAGTACAGGCGAACACTGAAGCTTTCTTT. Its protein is CASSPSVQANTEAFF.

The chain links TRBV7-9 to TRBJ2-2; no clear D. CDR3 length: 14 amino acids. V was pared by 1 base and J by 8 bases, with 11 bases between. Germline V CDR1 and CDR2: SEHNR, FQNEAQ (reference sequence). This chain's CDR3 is CASSLGGGEGELFF. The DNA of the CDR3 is TGTGCCAGCAGCTTAGGCGGTGGAGAGGGGGAGCTGTTTTTT.

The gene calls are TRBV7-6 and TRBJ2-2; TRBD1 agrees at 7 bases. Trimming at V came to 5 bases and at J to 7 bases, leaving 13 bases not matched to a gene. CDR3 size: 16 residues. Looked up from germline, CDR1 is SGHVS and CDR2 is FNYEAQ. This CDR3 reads CASSPPGQRVGGELFF. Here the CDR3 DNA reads TGTGCCAGCAGCCCCCCGGGACAGAGGGTAGGCGGGGAGCTGTTTTTT.

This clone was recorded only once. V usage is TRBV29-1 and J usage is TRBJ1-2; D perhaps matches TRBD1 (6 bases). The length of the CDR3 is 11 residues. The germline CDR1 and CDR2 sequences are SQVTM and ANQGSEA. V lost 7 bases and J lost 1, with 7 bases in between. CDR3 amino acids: CSGTDNYGYTF. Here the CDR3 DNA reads TGCAGCGGGACAGATAACTATGGCTACACCTTC.